This TCR beta chain was observed in a study of T cell repertoires in cytomegalovirus infection (dated by TCRdb to between 2018 and 2021). Turning to the overall study: Peptide stimulations targeted recently identified HLA-C-restricted CMV epitopes, whose presentation resists viral immunomodulation, together with well-studied HLA-B-restricted epitopes. The HLA type of each donor mattered for the analysis, because public TCR beta signatures pointed to carriage of CMV infection along with the matching HLA type.

Instrument on record: Illumina HiSeq 1500. Through fastp at Q25 and MiXCR, TCRdb rebuilt clones from the public reads, retaining in-frame beta chains. Every entry covers one CDR3 protein and lists the most common genes and DNA from its rows. Present in this sample are 750,000 to 950,000 distinct CDR3 sequences, about 28% of which were seen just once. Around 13% of the sample is taken by the ten largest. Study-wide conclusions, independent of this receptor: The ex vivo response was dominated by HLA-C-restricted CMV-specific TCR beta clonotypes, and the single most frequent clonotype in two of eight donors was supplied by these HLA-C-restricted clonotypes. Carriers of CMV infection plus the relevant HLA type were discriminated by the cumulative frequency of public TCR beta family members in the study cohort and in an independent roughly 320-donor cohort.

Including the terminal cysteine and phenylalanine, the CDR3 comprises 17 residues. CDR3 DNA only is kept here, 51 bases in frame from base 1. Trimming costs V 9 bases and J 0 bases, and their ends lie 20 bases apart. CDR1 and CDR2 were assigned from the germline V gene (reference sequence) as MNHEY and SMNVEV. This specimen's treatment or condition label, interpreted: in vitro stimulation with specific CMV peptide epitopes to enrich CMV-specific T cells. Comments on this clonotype: This receptor's antigen is unknown. Nothing much larger sits one base from this clone, and base qualities are not available.

The chain joins TRBV27 to TRBJ2-2; TRBD2 is perhaps the D gene, given 5 matching bases. Sequencing was performed on cultured CD8+ T cells from PBMCs, taken from culture after CMV antigen stimulation. The receptor comes from a human donor in good health (CMV status not recorded). Some clones in this sample may be carry-over from other donors' samples. At the DNA level, the sequence is TGTGCCAGTTTCCCGGGGATACAAGCTTCGAACACCGGGGAGCTGTTTTTT. The translation is CASFPGIQASNTGELFF.